This TCR beta chain was captured by sequencing in a study of glioma-infiltrating T cells after dendritic cell vaccination. Patients had residual fresh-frozen tumor tissue and more than two years of survival data. The primer mix had 60 V beta and 13 J beta primers. The assay was immunoSEQ multiplex PCR, and TCRdb's table has in-frame clones only and misses some. The sample carries over 90,000 clones, approximately 87% recorded once. Trimming at V came to 4 bases and at J to 5 bases, leaving 6 bases not matched to a gene. The germline V gene has CDR1 SGHRS and CDR2 YFSETQ. There are 13 residues in the CDR3.

The chain recombines TRBV5-1 with TRBJ2-7; 7 nucleotides match TRBD1. This receptor was identified in a human donor with glioblastoma. Here the sequenced sample was blood, taken before dendritic cell vaccination. CDR3 DNA: TGCGCCAGCAGCCCACAGACAGGGAACGAGCAGTACTTC. Residues: CASSPQTGNEQYF.